These T cell receptor beta chains were read from a single sample in a study of OX40 agonist ivuxolimab in advanced cancers. Clones were sequenced by immunoSEQ multiplex PCR, and TCRdb holds only the in-frame ones, with some missing. Seen here are some 76,000 clones, over 90% observed once, and the top ten hold under 8%. Sequenced material: CD4+ or CD8+ T cells sorted from blood, taken in a trial of the OX40 agonist ivuxolimab. All receptors come from an adult with an advanced solid tumor such as melanoma, head and neck, liver or kidney cancer. CDR3s include the opening cysteine and the closing phenylalanine or tryptophan.

V	J	CDR3
TRBV6-4	TRBJ2-1	CASSEGLAKNEQFF
TRBV27	TRBJ2-5	CASSGRGGETQYF
TRBV9	TRBJ2-3	CASSVQGGEDTQYF
TRBV27	TRBJ2-7	CASSSSHGSWDEQYF
TRBV19	TRBJ1-1	CASSIGTFSNTEAFF
TRBV27	TRBJ2-1	CASSFGGGNEQFF
TRBV5-6	TRBJ2-5	CASSSGTEDETQYF
TRBV5-1	TRBJ1-6	CASSLDHLSGSPLHF
TRBV6-1	TRBJ1-1	CASSEARNTEAFF
TRBV6-6	TRBJ1-1	CASGGQGTEAFF
TRBV5-4	TRBJ2-1	CASSLGFTSGTTSNEQFF
TRBV2	TRBJ2-7	CASSGSGTGDYEQYF
TRBV6-5	TRBJ1-6	CASSYGAGGNSPLHF
TRBV4-3	TRBJ2-7	CASSQVVGDRRAYEQYF
TRBV29-1	TRBJ2-7	CSVVGLAGENEQYF
TRBV12-5	TRBJ2-2	CASGLVSRVFTGELFF
TRBV19	TRBJ1-2	CASSYWGPLNGYTF
TRBV6-1	TRBJ2-7	CASSGDLSYEQYF
TRBV6-5	TRBJ1-2	CASSYSKQGGYTF
TRBV12-5	TRBJ2-3	CASGLVLAGGFTDTQYF
TRBV14	TRBJ2-7	CASSQAHEQYF
TRBV19	TRBJ2-1	CASSMVSYNEQFF
TRBV5-1	TRBJ2-3	CASRTGGPTDTQYF